Sequencing of this TCR beta chain was carried out in a study of OX40 agonist ivuxolimab in advanced cancers. Overall study results and limits: At 0.1 to 3.0 mg/kg, CD4+ and CD8+ blood T cells expanded clonally by week 6. Compared with others, partial responders at 0.1-3.0 mg/kg displayed clonal expansion among the lowest.

On this clone itself: Its antigen is unknown.

The method was immunoSEQ multiplex PCR; TCRdb's version includes in-frame clones alone and lacks a portion of them. In the table there are approximately 58,000 clones, about 85% of which are singletons. V shed 4 bases and J 1 base; nucleotides not matched to a gene: 8. Per the germline V gene, CDR1 is SGHTA and CDR2 is FQGNSA. The CDR3 length is 17 residues. The genes are TRBV7-2 and TRBJ2-5; 11 bases align to TRBD2. The material sequenced was CD4+ or CD8+ T cells sorted from blood, taken in a trial of the OX40 agonist ivuxolimab. The clonotype originates from an adult with an advanced solid tumor such as melanoma, head and neck, liver or kidney cancer. The CDR3 DNA sequence: TGTGCCAGCAGCTGGAAGCCCGGGACTAGCGGCCAAGAGACCCAGTACTTC. It specifies CASSWKPGTSGQETQYF.